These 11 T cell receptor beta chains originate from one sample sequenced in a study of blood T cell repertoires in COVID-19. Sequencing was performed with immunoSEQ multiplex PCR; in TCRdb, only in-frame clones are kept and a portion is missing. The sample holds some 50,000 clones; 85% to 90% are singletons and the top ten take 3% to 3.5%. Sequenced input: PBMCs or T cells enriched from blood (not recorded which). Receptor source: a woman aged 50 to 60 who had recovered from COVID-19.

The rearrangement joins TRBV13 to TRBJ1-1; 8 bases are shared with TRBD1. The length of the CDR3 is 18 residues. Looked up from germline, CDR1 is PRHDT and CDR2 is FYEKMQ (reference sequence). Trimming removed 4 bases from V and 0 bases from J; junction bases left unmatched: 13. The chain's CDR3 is CASSSSQGQGAVNTEAFF. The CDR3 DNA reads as TGTGCCAGCAGCTCCTCCCAGGGTCAGGGGGCGGTGAACACTGAAGCTTTCTTT.

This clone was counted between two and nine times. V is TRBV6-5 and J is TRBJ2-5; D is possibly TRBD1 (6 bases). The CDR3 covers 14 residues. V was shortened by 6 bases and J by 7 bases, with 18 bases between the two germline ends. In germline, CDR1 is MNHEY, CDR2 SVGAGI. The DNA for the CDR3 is TGTGCCAGCAGATCCCTCGACAGGCAGGGGACCCAGTACTTC. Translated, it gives CASRSLDRQGTQYF.

The CDR3 nucleotides are TGCGCCAGCAGCCAAGATTCCCGGGTAGCGGCCAACAATGAGCAGTTCTTC. Encoded protein: CASSQDSRVAANNEQFF. This sequence joins TRBV4-3 and TRBJ2-1; possibly TRBD2 for D (6 bases). CDR3 size: 17 residues. V lost 0 bases to trimming and J lost 5 bases, with 17 bases between them. The V gene's germline CDR1 is LGHNA and CDR2 YSLEER.

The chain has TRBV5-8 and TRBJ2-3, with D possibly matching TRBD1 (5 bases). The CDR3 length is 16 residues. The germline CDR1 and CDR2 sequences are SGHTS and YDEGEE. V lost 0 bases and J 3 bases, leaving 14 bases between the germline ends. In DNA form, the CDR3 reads TGTGCCAGCAGCTTGGCCGGGCAGGGTTGGACAGATACGCAGTATTTT. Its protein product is CASSLAGQGWTDTQYF.

This CDR3 is CASVRSGTGTYNEQFF. The CDR3 DNA is TGTGCCAGCGTCCGCTCGGGGACAGGGACATACAATGAGCAGTTCTTC. The chain combines TRBV28 with TRBJ2-1; 9 nucleotides align to TRBD1. Germline V CDR1 and CDR2: MDHEN, SYDVKM. The V segment lost 8 bases and the J segment 4 bases; nucleotides outside the gene matches: 12. The CDR3 has 16 amino acids.

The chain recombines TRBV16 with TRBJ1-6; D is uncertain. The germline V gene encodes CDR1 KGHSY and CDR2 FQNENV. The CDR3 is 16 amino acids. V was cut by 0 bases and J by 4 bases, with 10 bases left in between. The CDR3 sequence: CASSQSNHGYNSPLHF. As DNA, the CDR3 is TGTGCCAGCAGCCAATCCAATCACGGGTATAATTCACCCCTCCACTTT.

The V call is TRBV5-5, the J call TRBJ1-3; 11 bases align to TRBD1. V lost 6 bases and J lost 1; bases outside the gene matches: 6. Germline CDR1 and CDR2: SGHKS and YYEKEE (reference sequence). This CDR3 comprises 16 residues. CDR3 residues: CASIRRDRGSGNTIYF. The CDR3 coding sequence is TGTGCCAGCATCCGGAGGGACAGGGGGTCTGGAAACACCATATATTTT.

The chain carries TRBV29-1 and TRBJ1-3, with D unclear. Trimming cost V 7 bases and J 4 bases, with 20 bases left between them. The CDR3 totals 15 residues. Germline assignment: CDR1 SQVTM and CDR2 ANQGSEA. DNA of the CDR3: TGCAGCGACTCTAGCGGGTGCACTCTGGGAAACACCATATATTTT. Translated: CSDSSGCTLGNTIYF.

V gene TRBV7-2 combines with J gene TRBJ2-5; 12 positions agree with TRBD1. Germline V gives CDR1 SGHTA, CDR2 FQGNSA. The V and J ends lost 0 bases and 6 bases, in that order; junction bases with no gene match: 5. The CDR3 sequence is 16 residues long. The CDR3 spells CASSLAGGQGAKTQYF. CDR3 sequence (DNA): TGTGCCAGCAGCTTAGCGGGGGGACAGGGGGCAAAGACCCAGTACTTC.

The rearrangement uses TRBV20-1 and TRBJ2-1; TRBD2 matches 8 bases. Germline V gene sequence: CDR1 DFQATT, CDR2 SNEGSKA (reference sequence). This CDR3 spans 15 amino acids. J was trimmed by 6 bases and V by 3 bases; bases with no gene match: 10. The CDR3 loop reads CSASSWSGSLNEQFF. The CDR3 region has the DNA TGCAGTGCTAGTAGTTGGAGCGGGAGCCTCAATGAGCAGTTCTTC.

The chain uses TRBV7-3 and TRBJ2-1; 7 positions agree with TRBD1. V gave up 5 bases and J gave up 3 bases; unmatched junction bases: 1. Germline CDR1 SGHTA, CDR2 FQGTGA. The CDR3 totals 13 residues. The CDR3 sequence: CASSRDSYNEQFF. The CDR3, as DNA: TGTGCCAGCAGCCGGGACAGCTACAATGAGCAGTTCTTC.